Described below is a single TCR beta chain sequence and its context. The use of genomic DNA as template underpinned the TCR beta VDJ and CDR3 profiling. Via MiXCR, TCRdb re-called the reads, giving one row per CDR3 protein. The sample has approximately 260,000 distinct CDR3 sequences; less than 85% are singletons. This specimen belongs to a study of CD8+CD57+ T cells in acquired aplastic anemia. Individuals selected for sequencing had exhibited CD8+CD57+ cell expansion on flow cytometry. The diagnosis in all patients was severe acquired aplastic anemia. Each patient gave a blood sample that was collected before any therapy had been received. Sample: sorted CD4+, CD8+, or CD8+CD57+ T cells (not recorded which) from PBMCs. This clonotype was sampled from a human donor with aplastic anemia.

The CDR3 sequence is CASSCQRGRGTQYF. CDR3 nucleotide sequence: TGTGCCAGCAGCTGTCAAAGAGGGCGGGGGACCCAGTACTTC. J is TRBJ2-5 and V is TRBV7-9; D may be TRBD2 (6 bases). In germline, CDR1 is SEHNR, CDR2 FQNEAQ (reference sequence). This CDR3 region has 14 residues. Trimming stripped 4 bases from V and 7 bases from J, with 16 bases between.